The present T cell receptor (beta chain) was sequenced within a study of blood T cell repertoires in COVID-19. Here immunoSEQ multiplex PCR was the method, and the copy in TCRdb shows in-frame clones only, minus some. The data show 250,000 to 350,000 clones, approximately 85% seen once. Germline lookup yields CDR1 SGHVS and CDR2 FNYEAQ. There are 14 residues in the CDR3. V lost 3 bases to trimming and J lost 7 bases; unmatched junction nucleotides: 5. The TCR comes from a human donor with COVID-19, enrolled during active disease. The donor label of this sample is uncertain. V is TRBV7-6 and J is TRBJ2-7; TRBD1 matches at 11 bases. Specimen: peripheral blood. CDR3 sequence (DNA): TGTGCCAGCAGCTTGGAGGACAGGGGGCGAGAGCAGTACTTC. Translating gives CASSLEDRGREQYF.